These 8 T cell receptor beta chains came from one sample sequenced in a study of vaccination and CD4 T cells after COVID-19. An Oncomine TCR Beta short-read assay was used to sequence the DNA from cultured CD4+ T cells. TCRdb re-derived calls from the PCR reads in MiXCR, one entry per CDR3 protein. The table has about 11,000 distinct CDR3 sequences, 46% seen once. These receptors have no known antigen. The treatment: roughly 11-day PBMC culture with coronavirus spike peptide pools or control peptides (ViraFEST assay). Material: CD4+ T cells from blood, cultured in vitro. The receptors originated from a human donor who had recovered from COVID-19.

This clonotype was counted only a few times. The chain is built from TRBV20-1 and TRBJ2-5; 7 bases fit TRBD2. Germline loops: CDR1 DFQATT, CDR2 SNEGSKA (reference sequence). CDR3 size: 14 residues. J gave up 5 bases and V 4 bases, and 10 bases lay outside the gene matches. The CDR3 sequence is CSAMRQGGVETQYF. The CDR3 nucleotides read TGCAGTGCTATGAGGCAGGGAGGGGTGGAGACCCAGTACTTC.

The chain recombines TRBV7-2 with TRBJ1-1; D is unclear. Trimming stripped 2 bases from V and 3 bases from J, with 10 bases between. The CDR3 runs to 14 residues. Germline values: CDR1 SGHTA, CDR2 FQGNSA. Written as DNA, the CDR3 is TGTGCCAGCAGCTTAAATGGCAGACACACTGAAGCTTTCTTT. This sequence encodes CASSLNGRHTEAFF.

The chain is built from TRBV29-1 and TRBJ1-2; 8 bases map to TRBD1. This CDR3 region has 16 residues. The germline gives CDR1 SQVTM, CDR2 ANQGSEA. V lost 8 bases and J lost 8; bases outside the gene matches: 22. CDR3: CSLLDPTGGRRKGYTF. CDR3 sequence (DNA): TGCAGCCTCCTGGACCCTACAGGGGGACGAAGGAAGGGCTACACCTTC.

The chain has TRBV27 and TRBJ1-2, with 10 nucleotides matching TRBD1. Germline trimming cut 4 bases from V and 6 bases from J; bases unmatched to any gene: 8. CDR1 MNHEY and CDR2 SMNVEV come from the germline V gene (reference sequence). The CDR3 runs to 15 residues. DNA for the CDR3: TGTGCCAGCAGTTACACGGACAGGGGGAGGAATGGCTACACCTTC. Its translation is CASSYTDRGRNGYTF.

The V gene is TRBV21-1, the J gene TRBJ1-1; the table names TRBD1, a call not compared with the DNA. TRBV21-1 constitutes a pseudogene. The CDR3 has 14 amino acids. CDR3 bases: TGTGCCAGAGGACAGGGAGGGGAGTACACTGAAGCTTTCTTT. Amino acid sequence: CARGQGGEYTEAFF.

This clonotype was seen only a few times. This chain links TRBV6-5 with TRBJ1-2, with no clear D. The V gene lost 2 bases and the J gene lost 6 bases, with 13 bases spanning the gap. Germline V gene lookup returns CDR1 MNHEY and CDR2 SVGAGI. This CDR3 is built from 14 residues. The CDR3 spells CASSYVTPSDGYTF. The CDR3 nucleotides are TGTGCCAGCAGTTACGTAACCCCCTCGGATGGCTACACCTTC.

V gene TRBV7-6 combines with J gene TRBJ2-7, with TRBD1 identical over 8 bases. CDR1 is SGHVS, CDR2 FNYEAQ, per germline. CDR3 length equals 15 residues. V dropped 5 bases and J dropped 2; count of bases not matched to a gene: 8. The CDR3 here is CASSPQTGETYEQYF. The CDR3 DNA follows: TGTGCCAGCAGCCCCCAGACAGGGGAAACCTACGAGCAGTACTTC.

The genes are TRBV30 and TRBJ1-2; D not resolved. V was cut by 1 base and J by 2 bases, with 11 bases left in between. The CDR3 runs to 14 residues. Germline loops: CDR1 GTSNPN, CDR2 SVGIG (reference sequence). The CDR3 sequence is CAWSGRKLNYGYTF. CDR3 bases: TGTGCCTGGAGTGGCCGAAAACTAAACTATGGCTACACCTTC.